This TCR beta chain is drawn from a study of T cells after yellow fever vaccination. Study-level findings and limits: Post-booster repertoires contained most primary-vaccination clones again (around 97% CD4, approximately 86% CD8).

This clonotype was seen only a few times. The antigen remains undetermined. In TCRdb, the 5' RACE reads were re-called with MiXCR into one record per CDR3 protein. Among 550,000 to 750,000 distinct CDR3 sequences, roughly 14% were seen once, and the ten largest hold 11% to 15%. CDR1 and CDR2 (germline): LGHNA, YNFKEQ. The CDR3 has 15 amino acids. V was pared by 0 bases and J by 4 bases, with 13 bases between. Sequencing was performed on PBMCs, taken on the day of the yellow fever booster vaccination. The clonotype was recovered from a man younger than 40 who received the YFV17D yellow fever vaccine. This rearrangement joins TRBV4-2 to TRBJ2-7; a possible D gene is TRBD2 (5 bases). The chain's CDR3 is CASSQDPGKVYEQYF. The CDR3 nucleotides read TGTGCCAGCAGCCAAGATCCCGGGAAGGTTTACGAGCAGTACTTC.